The 15 T cell receptor beta chains reported below all come from one sample, sequenced in a study of CD8 T cells in ankylosing spondylitis. These TCRs' antigens remain unknown. TCRdb reanalysed the 5' RACE reads using MiXCR and keeps one entry per CDR3 protein. The table records about 540,000 distinct CDR3 sequences, about an eighth of them present only once. General study results and limits: Ankylosing spondylitis blood appeared to carry a characteristic TCR beta motif of roughly eight highly homologous variants.

Sequenced: blood, either unsorted or a sorted T cell fraction (not recorded which). These receptors all stem from a male donor with ankylosing spondylitis.

This clonotype was observed a handful of times. CDR3 sequence reads: CASSQVGQGYGYTF. The CDR3 DNA reads as TGTGCCAGCAGCCAAGTAGGACAGGGCTATGGCTACACCTTC. This sequence joins TRBV4-2 and TRBJ1-2, with 8 bases that match TRBD1. V lost 1 base, J lost 4 bases, and 2 bases stayed unmatched. Germline loops: CDR1 LGHNA, CDR2 YNFKEQ. This CDR3 has 14 residues.

V usage is TRBV6-1 and J usage is TRBJ2-1; D is undetermined. Trimming took 6 bases from V and 2 from J, leaving 11 bases between them. The germline V gene encodes CDR1 MNHNS and CDR2 SASEGT. CDR3 length equals 14 residues. The CDR3 protein is CASRADTAYNEQFF. The CDR3 coding sequence is TGTGCCAGCAGGGCAGACACCGCCTACAATGAGCAGTTCTTC.

The genes are TRBV6-1 and TRBJ1-5; D is unclear. The germline V and J ends were trimmed by 2 bases and 5 bases, with 7 bases remaining between them. This CDR3 contains 13 residues. Germline-derived CDR1 and CDR2 are MNHNS and SASEGT. The CDR3 DNA sequence: TGTGCCAGCAGTGAAAACCTTGATCAGCCCCAGCATTTT. Residues: CASSENLDQPQHF.

Only a few counts were recorded for this clonotype. This chain connects TRBV5-1 to TRBJ2-7, with TRBD2 matching over 15 bases. The V segment lost 0 bases and the J segment 5 bases; nucleotides outside the gene matches: 3. CDR3 length equals 16 residues. Germline assignment: CDR1 SGHRS and CDR2 YFSETQ. CDR3 nucleotides: TGCGCCAGCAGCTTGGGGGGGACTAGCGGGAGGAACGAGCAGTACTTC. The encoded protein is CASSLGGTSGRNEQYF.

A few counts support this clonotype. The chain combines TRBV5-1 with TRBJ2-7, with D possibly called TRBD1 or TRBD2 (5 bases each). CDR1 and CDR2 (germline): SGHRS, YFSETQ. This CDR3 contains 14 residues. Trimming left V 4 bases short and J 3 bases short, with 14 bases between. CDR3 protein: CASSPRDGNYEQYF. The CDR3 DNA reads as TGCGCCAGCAGCCCACGGGACGGAAACTACGAGCAGTACTTC. Full variable domain (remainder filled in from reference TRBV5-1 and TRBJ2-7): KAGVTQTPRYLIKTRGQQVTLSCSPISGHRSVSWYQQTPGQGLQFLFEYFSETQRNKGNFPGRFSGRQFSNSRSEMNVSTLELGDSALYLCASSPRDGNYEQYFGPGTRLTVT.

In its sample, this clonotype was seen many times. The chain combines TRBV29-1 with TRBJ2-5; no firm D call. CDR3 length equals 14 residues. Trimming removed 4 bases from V and 2 bases from J, with 14 bases in between. Germline loops: CDR1 SQVTM, CDR2 ANQGSEA. The CDR3 DNA reads TGCAGCGTTGCGGTGGGATTTGCGCAAGAGACCCAGTACTTC. Protein sequence: CSVAVGFAQETQYF.

This clonotype was picked up a small number of times. V gene TRBV19 combines with J gene TRBJ2-7, with 8 bases lining up with TRBD2. This CDR3 is 15 amino acids long. CDR1 is LNHDA and CDR2 is SQIVND in the germline V gene (reference sequence). V lost 3 bases, J lost 5 bases, and 9 bases stayed unmatched. CDR3 coding DNA: TGTGCCAGTAGTATTCCCGGGAGGGTTCCGGACGAGCAGTACTTC. It translates to CASSIPGRVPDEQYF. Together with reference TRBV19 and TRBJ2-7, the CDR3 gives the full variable domain: DGGITQSPKYLFRKEGQNVTLSCEQNLNHDAMYWYRQDPGQGLRLIYYSQIVNDFQKGDIAEGYSVSREKKESFPLTVTSAQKNPTAFYLCASSIPGRVPDEQYFGPGTRLTVT.

The sample holds a few counts of this clonotype. The rearrangement uses TRBV5-1 and TRBJ1-1; the D gene is possibly TRBD1 (5 bases). In germline, CDR1 is SGHRS, CDR2 YFSETQ. Trimming took 2 bases from V and 1 from J, leaving 12 bases between them. The CDR3 extends over 15 amino acids. CDR3 residues: CASSFRGDQNTEAFF. In DNA, the CDR3 is TGCGCCAGCAGCTTCCGTGGGGACCAGAACACTGAAGCTTTCTTT.

The chain combines TRBV19 with TRBJ1-1; tentative D call: TRBD1 (5 bases). Germline assignment: CDR1 LNHDA and CDR2 SQIVND (reference sequence). V lost 8 bases to trimming and J lost 0 bases, with 19 bases between them. The CDR3 loop spans 16 amino acids. The CDR3 nucleotides read TGTGCCAGTTTCCCAGGGATTGCCCGCATGAACACTGAAGCTTTCTTT. It codes for CASFPGIARMNTEAFF.

The table lists this clonotype with a few counts. CDR3 loop: CASSQDVMGDSSYEQYF. CDR3 nucleotides: TGTGCCAGCAGCCAAGACGTAATGGGGGACAGCTCCTACGAGCAGTACTTC. This sequence joins TRBV14 and TRBJ2-7; 7 bases match TRBD1. The germline gives CDR1 SGHDN, CDR2 FVKESK. V trimming: 0 bases; J trimming: 0 bases; junction bases outside the gene matches: 8. The CDR3 has 17 residues.

The V call is TRBV10-1, the J call TRBJ2-2; D not resolved. Germline V gene lookup returns CDR1 WNHNN and CDR2 SYGVQD (reference sequence). Trimming took off 6 bases at V and 5 bases at J, with 10 bases between the two ends. The CDR3 runs 13 residues. CDR3 sequence (DNA): TGCGCCAGCAGGTCCCAGTATACCGGGGAGCTGTTTTTT. This codes for CASRSQYTGELFF.

The chain uses TRBV12-3 or TRBV12-4 and TRBJ1-3, with TRBD1 as a possible D gene (6 bases). The length of the CDR3 is 12 residues. V lost 7 bases and J 4 bases, leaving 8 bases between the germline ends. CDR3: CASTQGGNTIYF. CDR3 DNA: TGTGCCAGCACCCAGGGGGGAAACACCATATATTTT.

The table lists this clonotype with a few counts. The chain couples TRBV18 to TRBJ2-6, with 10 bases lining up with TRBD1. V gave up 4 bases and J gave up 0 bases; unmatched junction bases: 6. This CDR3 has 18 residues. The germline CDR1 and CDR2 sequences are KGHSH and LQKENI. The DNA for the CDR3 is TGTGCCAGCTCACTAACCGGGACAGGGGACTCTGGGGCCAACGTCCTGACTTTC. Translating gives CASSLTGTGDSGANVLTF.

The genes are TRBV5-1 and TRBJ1-2, with unresolved D. Germline V gene data show CDR1 as SGHRS and CDR2 as YFSETQ. The V gene lost 4 bases and the J gene lost 8 bases, with 18 bases spanning the gap. CDR3 length: 14 residues. The CDR3 sequence: CASSPHEGLRGYTF. The CDR3 DNA sequence: TGCGCCAGCAGCCCTCATGAGGGCTTAAGGGGCTACACCTTC.

This clonotype was recorded many times. CDR3 in DNA: TGTGCCAGCAGCCGTCCTGGAGGGGGCTACACCTTC. It specifies CASSRPGGGYTF. The chain recombines TRBV4-2 with TRBJ1-2; D call uncertain. The CDR3 is 12 amino acids. The germline V gene has CDR1 LGHNA and CDR2 YNFKEQ. Trimming took off 4 bases at V and 8 bases at J, with 11 bases between the two ends.